This TCR beta chain emerged from a study of PD-L1 blockade in urothelial cancer. The germline V and J ends were trimmed by 1 base and 0 bases, with 16 bases remaining between them. The CDR3 contains 17 residues. The germline CDR1 and CDR2 sequences are GTSNPN and SVGIG (reference sequence). Findings and caveats of the study: A pretreatment blood TCR clonality that fell below the median predicted better progression-free and overall survival.

Note on this clone: Antigen specificity is unknown.

Time point indicated: pretreatment peripheral blood. TCRdb's table, derived via immunoSEQ multiplex PCR, lists solely in-frame clones and lacks some. The sample records tens of thousands of clones, over 80% being singletons. This receptor was identified in a man between 60 and 75 years old with urothelial cancer. This specimen consisted of PBMCs, obtained around atezolizumab (anti-PD-L1) treatment. The chain combines TRBV30 with TRBJ1-3; D not resolved. CDR3 in amino acids: CAWSETPARLSGNTIYF. In nucleotides, the CDR3 is TGTGCCTGGAGTGAAACCCCGGCCCGACTCTCTGGAAACACCATATATTTT.